The T cell receptor beta chain under discussion was sequenced for a study of cytotoxic CD8 clonotypes in ibrutinib-treated CLL. Broader study findings: Contraction or stability on treatment characterized the public clonotypes, which were uncommon.

The data were produced by immunoSEQ multiplex PCR, yet TCRdb's version contains in-frame clones alone and is incomplete. Of some 84,000 clones in the sample, around 84% were seen once. The CDR3 totals 14 residues. Trimming cost V 4 bases and J 5 bases; bases outside gene matches: 4. Germline V gene sequence: CDR1 MNHEY, CDR2 SVGAGI. A word on this clone: Its cognate antigen is unknown.

J is TRBJ2-3 and V is TRBV6-5; 9 nucleotides align to TRBD2. This clonotype was sampled from a human donor with chronic lymphocytic leukemia. This sample comprised PBMCs, obtained before ibrutinib treatment. In DNA, the CDR3 is TGTGCCAGCAGTTGGGGACTAGCAGGAGATACGCAGTATTTT. Its protein product is CASSWGLAGDTQYF.